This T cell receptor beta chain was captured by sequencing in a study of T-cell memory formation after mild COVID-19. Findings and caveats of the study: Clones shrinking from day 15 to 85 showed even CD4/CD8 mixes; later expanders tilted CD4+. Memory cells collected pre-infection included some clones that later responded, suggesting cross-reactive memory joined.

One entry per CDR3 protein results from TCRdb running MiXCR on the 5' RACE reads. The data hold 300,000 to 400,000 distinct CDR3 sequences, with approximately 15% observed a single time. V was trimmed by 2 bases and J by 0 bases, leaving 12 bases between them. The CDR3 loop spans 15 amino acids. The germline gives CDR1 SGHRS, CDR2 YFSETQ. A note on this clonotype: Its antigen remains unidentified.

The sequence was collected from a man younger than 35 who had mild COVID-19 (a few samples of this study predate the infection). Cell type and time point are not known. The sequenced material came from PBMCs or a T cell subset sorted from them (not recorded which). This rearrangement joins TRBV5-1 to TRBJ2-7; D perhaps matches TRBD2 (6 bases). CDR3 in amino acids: CASSFGRGSSYEQYF. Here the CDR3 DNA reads TGCGCCAGCAGCTTCGGTCGGGGGTCCTCCTACGAGCAGTACTTC.